The source of this TCR beta chain is a study of patients and donors after allogeneic stem cell transplantation. The CDR3 length is 15 residues. Per germline, CDR1 KGHDR and CDR2 SFDVKD. The ends lost 6 bases at V and 1 base at J; junction bases unmatched: 7. This clonotype was found once. TCRdb ran MiXCR on the RT-PCR reads and lists one entry per CDR3 protein. This sample carries approximately 200,000 distinct CDR3 sequences, around two fifths of them seen once, and the ten largest clones take approximately 32%. The clonotype originates from a human donor who was either an allogeneic HSCT recipient or a stem cell or donor lymphocyte infusion donor (not recorded which). It is not recorded whose cells these are; they may come from a transplant donor. Sequences were obtained from blood, either unsorted or a sorted T cell fraction (not recorded which). The V call is TRBV24-1, the J call TRBJ2-5, with TRBD2 matching 7 bases. DNA of the CDR3: TGTGCCACCAGTTCTAGCGGAGGCGGCCAAGAGACCCAGTACTTC. It is translated as CATSSSGGGQETQYF.